The 22 T cell receptor beta chains in this list originate from one sample, sequenced in a study of human T cells and chemical hapten exposure (dated by TCRdb to the early 2020s). The method was RACE. Sequencer: NextSeq 500. In-frame beta chains were kept once TCRdb had trimmed the public reads at Q25 with fastp and called clones with MiXCR. Entries that share a CDR3 protein sequence are merged under the most common genes and DNA. The sample has 380,000 or so distinct CDR3 sequences on record, roughly 4.8% of them singletons. Of the sample, over 2% falls within the top ten clones. The time point label here, explained by the study, means: patch test 1, 2 weeks after DPC sensitization. In light of the paper, this sample's treatment or condition label describes: therapeutic diphenylcyclopropenone sensitization with weekly scalp DPC. Sample: whole blood, taken in connection with sensitization to the hapten diphenylcyclopropenone (DPC). These receptors were obtained from a woman aged 45-65 years with alopecia areata. Some clones in this sample may be carry-over from other donors' samples.

This clonotype was detected many times. The genes are TRBV7-9 and TRBJ1-4; tentative D call: TRBD1 (6 bases). The CDR3 is 14 amino acids. V was shortened by 0 bases and J by 10 bases, with 12 bases between the two germline ends. The germline gives CDR1 SEHNR, CDR2 FQNEAQ (reference sequence). This CDR3 reads CASSLADRALKLFF. CDR3 coding DNA: TGTGCCAGCAGCTTAGCGGACAGAGCCTTAAAACTGTTTTTT.

This clonotype has a handful of counts. The chain joins TRBV11-2 to TRBJ1-4; 11 nucleotides agree with TRBD1. J gave up 7 bases and V 5 bases, and 3 bases lay outside the gene matches. The CDR3 has 14 residues. Per the germline V gene, CDR1 is SGHAT and CDR2 is FQNNGV. For the CDR3, the DNA is TGTGCCAGCAGCCAAGGGACAGGGGGTGAAAAACTGTTTTTT. It is translated as CASSQGTGGEKLFF.

This clonotype was seen many times. This sequence joins TRBV29-1 and TRBJ1-2; 7 nucleotides line up with TRBD1. V lost 3 bases and J lost 4; bases outside the gene matches: 2. The CDR3 has 12 amino acids. Germline V gene sequence: CDR1 SQVTM, CDR2 ANQGSEA. For the CDR3, the DNA is TGCAGCGTTGATGACAGGGCCTATGGCTACACCTTC. Its protein is CSVDDRAYGYTF.

With regard to this clonotype: It may be a read error: a sequence one base away is much more abundant. This rearrangement joins TRBV7-6 to TRBJ2-1; no firm D call. Trimming shortened V by 3 bases and J by 7 bases, and 10 bases separated the two germline ends. The CDR3 sequence is 13 residues long. In germline, CDR1 is SGHVS, CDR2 FNYEAQ. The CDR3 DNA sequence: TGTGCCAGCAGCTTTGGGTGGTCGAATGAGCAGTTCTTC. It yields the protein CASSFGWSNEQFF.

Ten or more counts support this clonotype. The chain links TRBV20-1 to TRBJ2-3; 8 bases fit TRBD2. Germline V lookup: CDR1 DFQATT, CDR2 SNEGSKA (reference sequence). V gave up 1 base and J gave up 6 bases; unmatched junction bases: 15. This CDR3 has 17 amino acids. The DNA of the CDR3 is TGCAGTGCTAGAGTTCCCCTTGGGCGGGGGGTAGAGGATACGCAGTATTTT. Residues: CSARVPLGRGVEDTQYF.

This clonotype showed up many times. The chain is built from TRBV29-1 and TRBJ2-7; 10 bases fit TRBD1. CDR3 length: 16 amino acids. CDR1 and CDR2 from the germline V gene are SQVTM and ANQGSEA. Trimming cost V 4 bases and J 2 bases; bases outside gene matches: 11. The CDR3 nucleotides read TGCAGCGTTGTAGATTGGGACAGGGGCCTTACCTACGAGCAGTACTTC. Its translation is CSVVDWDRGLTYEQYF.

This clonotype was seen ten or more times. The chain carries TRBV29-1 and TRBJ1-1, with unresolved D. Germline V gene data show CDR1 as SQVTM and CDR2 as ANQGSEA. The CDR3 extends over 12 amino acids. V shed 3 bases and J shed 6 bases, with 11 bases lying between them. The CDR3 sequence is CSVDAEFAEAFF. CDR3 nucleotide sequence: TGCAGCGTTGACGCGGAGTTCGCTGAAGCTTTCTTT.

There are a few counts of this clonotype. This chain connects TRBV11-2 to TRBJ2-1; 12 nucleotides agree with TRBD2. This CDR3 region has 15 residues. Trimming removed 0 bases from V and 7 bases from J; junction bases left unmatched: 1. Per germline, CDR1 SGHAT and CDR2 FQNNGV. CDR3: CASSLELAGGNEQFF. The DNA for the CDR3 is TGTGCCAGCAGCTTAGAACTAGCGGGGGGTAATGAGCAGTTCTTC.

Ten or more counts support this clonotype. This rearrangement joins TRBV5-1 to TRBJ2-7, with 7 bases lining up with TRBD1. This CDR3 region has 13 residues. J lost 3 bases, V lost 2 bases, and 2 bases had no gene match. Germline CDR1 and CDR2: SGHRS and YFSETQ. The CDR3 region is CASSLTGVYEQYF. The CDR3 nucleotides read TGCGCCAGCAGCTTAACAGGGGTCTACGAGCAGTACTTC.

This clonotype occurred many times. The V call is TRBV12-3 or TRBV12-4, the J call TRBJ2-6; 7 bases map to TRBD1. J gave up 0 bases and V 7 bases, and 6 bases lay outside the gene matches. The CDR3 is 16 amino acids. The CDR3 is CASTGQASSGANVLTF. CDR3 DNA sequence: TGTGCCAGCACCGGACAGGCTTCCTCTGGGGCCAACGTCCTGACTTTC.

The table lists this clonotype with a few counts. The genes are TRBV7-2 and TRBJ1-1; D may be TRBD1 (5 bases). Between the trimmed V and J ends, which lost 2 bases and 5 bases, there was a span of 12 bases. CDR1 and CDR2 from the germline V gene are SGHTA and FQGNSA. The CDR3 length is 14 residues. The CDR3, as DNA: TGTGCCAGCAGCTTATTTCAGGGTAGAACTGAAGCTTTCTTT. This sequence encodes CASSLFQGRTEAFF.

This clonotype was counted ten times or more. The chain carries TRBV12-3 or TRBV12-4 and TRBJ2-1; 13 bases are a match to TRBD2. The CDR3 length is 15 residues. After removal of 5 bases from V and 9 bases from J, the junction contained 7 bases not matched to a gene. The CDR3 region is CASSPTSGRAGEQFF. The DNA for the CDR3 is TGTGCCAGCAGTCCCACTAGCGGGAGGGCCGGTGAGCAGTTCTTC.

V is TRBV29-1 and J is TRBJ2-3; D is unresolved. Deletions cut 4 bases from V and 4 bases from J, with 6 bases between. The CDR3 is 11 residues long. Germline V gene sequence: CDR1 SQVTM, CDR2 ANQGSEA. This CDR3 is CSVGHADTQYF. CDR3 DNA sequence: TGCAGCGTTGGACACGCAGATACGCAGTATTTT.

By share of the sample, this clonotype is large. The rearrangement joins TRBV6-6 to TRBJ1-1, with 7 bases matching TRBD1. The V and J ends lost 6 bases and 5 bases, in that order; junction bases with no gene match: 6. The CDR3 runs 13 residues. Germline assignment: CDR1 MNHNY and CDR2 SVGAGI (reference sequence). CDR3 residues: CASRARGVTEAFF. DNA of the CDR3: TGTGCCAGCAGGGCCAGGGGGGTTACTGAAGCTTTCTTT.

This clonotype was seen a handful of times. The chain links TRBV6-1 to TRBJ2-5; D ambiguous. V gave up 1 base and J gave up 9 bases, with 6 bases separating them. Germline V gene data show CDR1 as MNHNS and CDR2 as SASEGT. The CDR3 extends over 11 amino acids. CDR3 in DNA: TGTGCCAGCAGTGAAGAAGGTTCCCAGTACTTC. As protein: CASSEEGSQYF.

This clonotype was seen at least ten times. This chain joins TRBV9 and TRBJ2-7, with TRBD2 matching 9 bases. V lost 0 bases, J lost 5 bases, and 6 bases stayed unmatched. The CDR3 is 15 amino acids. Germline CDR1 SGDLS, CDR2 YYNGEE. CDR3 coding DNA: TGTGCCAGCAGCGTAGCGGGTAGCGGGAGCCACGAGCAGTACTTC. Encoded protein: CASSVAGSGSHEQYF.

This clonotype was recorded at least ten times. The V and J genes are TRBV12-3 or TRBV12-4 and TRBJ2-3, with 10 bases matching TRBD2. Trimming removed 1 base from V and 2 bases from J; junction bases left unmatched: 6. The CDR3 spans 17 residues. The DNA of the CDR3 is TGTGCCAGCAGTTTAGTTTCTGGGACTAGCGCCACAGATACGCAGTATTTT. Translating gives CASSLVSGTSATDTQYF.

This clonotype was recorded many times. The V and J genes are TRBV7-9 and TRBJ1-5; 9 bases map to TRBD1. CDR1 is SEHNR and CDR2 is FQNEAQ in the germline V gene (reference sequence). This CDR3 is 14 amino acids long. V trimming: 5 bases; J trimming: 5 bases; junction bases outside the gene matches: 4. The CDR3 loop reads CASSPDRGHQPQHF. CDR3 nucleotides: TGTGCCAGCAGCCCGGACAGGGGCCATCAGCCCCAGCATTTT.

The chain couples TRBV4-3 to TRBJ2-3, with a weak D call TRBD2 (5 bases). Germline V gene data show CDR1 as LGHNA and CDR2 as YSLEER. V gave up 0 bases and J gave up 1 base, with 8 bases separating them. The CDR3 is made up of 15 amino acids. The CDR3 region is CASSQEMRGTDTQYF. For the CDR3, the DNA is TGCGCCAGCAGCCAAGAGATGAGGGGCACAGATACGCAGTATTTT.

This chain joins TRBV29-1 and TRBJ1-2; D unresolved. Germline-derived CDR1 and CDR2 are SQVTM and ANQGSEA. V was shortened by 1 base and J by 0 bases, with 9 bases between the two germline ends. The CDR3 is 14 residues long. CDR3 nucleotide sequence: TGCAGCGTTGAAGGGGAGGGATCTAACTATGGCTACACCTTC. Amino acid sequence: CSVEGEGSNYGYTF. The complete variable domain, with remaining parts taken from reference TRBV29-1 and TRBJ1-2, reads SAVISQKPSRDICQRGTSLTIQCQVDSQVTMMFWYRQQPGQSLTLIATANQGSEATYESGFVIDKFPISRPNLTFSTLTVSNMSPEDSSIYLCSVEGEGSNYGYTFGSGTRLTVV.

The sample holds a few counts of this clonotype. The genes are TRBV6-1 and TRBJ2-1; 16 nucleotides line up with TRBD2. From germline, CDR1 is MNHNS and CDR2 SASEGT. The length of the CDR3 is 17 residues. Unmatched junction bases numbered 6, after V lost 6 bases and J lost 4 bases. CDR3 sequence (DNA): TGTGCCAGCAGCCGCGGGACTAGCGGGAGGGTTTACAATGAGCAGTTCTTC. This encodes CASSRGTSGRVYNEQFF.

This clonotype was seen many times. The rearrangement links TRBV18 to TRBJ1-1; D possibly corresponds to TRBD1 (6 bases). The germline CDR1 and CDR2 sequences are KGHSH and LQKENI. The length of the CDR3 is 11 residues. V shed 6 bases and J shed 11 bases, with 13 bases lying between them. For the CDR3, the DNA is TGTGCCAGCTCCAGAGGGCAGGGGGCTTTCTTT. This codes for CASSRGQGAFF.